The 16 T cell receptor beta chains in this list originate from one sample, sequenced in a study of cytomegalovirus exposure and HLA in healthy donors. It was with 60 Vbeta and 13 Jbeta primers that the PCR ran. The method was immunoSEQ multiplex PCR; TCRdb's version includes in-frame clones alone and lacks a portion of them. This sample carries 150,000 to 200,000 clones, 80% of them seen once, and the ten largest clones take about 7%. The specimen was PBMCs. The receptor source for this set is a man between 25 and 39 years old in good health and CMV-seropositive.

The rearrangement joins TRBV2 to TRBJ1-4, with 7 bases lining up with TRBD1. V was pared by 4 bases and J by 0 bases, with 5 bases of the junction left unmatched. CDR1 is SNHLY and CDR2 is FYNNEI in the germline V gene. This CDR3 contains 16 residues. CDR3 sequence (DNA): TGTGCCAGCAGTGTTGACAGGGCCGCAACTAATGAAAAACTGTTTTTT. Translated, it gives CASSVDRAATNEKLFF.

This clone was observed a single time. The V call is TRBV2, the J call TRBJ2-7; 12 nucleotides match TRBD2. Germline V CDR1 and CDR2: SNHLY, FYNNEI. Trimming took 4 bases from V and 0 from J; bases not matched to a gene: 1. The CDR3 is 15 residues long. The CDR3, as DNA: TGTGCCAGCAGTGGGACTAGCGGGATCTCCTACGAGCAGTACTTC. Residues: CASSGTSGISYEQYF.

The chain couples TRBV28 to TRBJ2-7; 12 bases agree with TRBD2. The V gene end was trimmed by 2 bases and the J gene end by 0 bases; junction bases not matched to a gene: 11. The CDR3 has 19 amino acids. Germline V gives CDR1 MDHEN, CDR2 SYDVKM. The CDR3 DNA reads TGTGCCAGCAGTTTAAGGGGGATAGGACTAGCGGGACCCTCCTACGAGCAGTACTTC. Encoded protein: CASSLRGIGLAGPSYEQYF.

The rearrangement uses TRBV18 and TRBJ2-3, with 9 bases lining up with TRBD1. Looked up from germline, CDR1 is KGHSH and CDR2 is LQKENI. The J segment lost 11 bases and the V segment lost 4 bases, leaving 13 bases of the junction unmatched. This CDR3 spans 15 amino acids. CDR3 in amino acids: CASSRDRGFNPGQYF. The CDR3 nucleotides are TGTGCCAGCTCACGCGACAGGGGGTTTAATCCCGGGCAGTATTTT.

This clone appeared a few times. This chain connects TRBV6-5 to TRBJ2-2, with 8 bases aligning to TRBD2. CDR1 and CDR2 from the germline V gene are MNHEY and SVGAGI. The CDR3 covers 15 residues. V shed 4 bases, J shed 5 bases, and the junction held 6 bases outside the gene matches. The CDR3 DNA reads as TGTGCCAGCAGTTCGGGAGGGACTGAAACCGGGGAGCTGTTTTTT. It translates to CASSSGGTETGELFF.

Note on this clone: Other DNA variants within this sample encode the same CDR3. The chain uses TRBV18 and TRBJ2-7, with 8 positions matching TRBD2. This CDR3 contains 15 residues. Germline V gives CDR1 KGHSH, CDR2 LQKENI. V was pared by 6 bases and J by 2 bases, with 9 bases of the junction left unmatched. CDR3 bases: TGTGCCAGCTCGCGGGAGAGCGGGGGAACCTACGAGCAGTACTTC. Its translation is CASSRESGGTYEQYF.

This clone was detected once. The rearrangement uses TRBV4-3 and TRBJ1-5; D remains ambiguous. The CDR3 spans 14 residues. V was clipped by 3 bases and J by 2 bases, with 8 bases between them. From germline, CDR1 is LGHNA and CDR2 YSLEER. CDR3 nucleotides: TGCGCCAGCAGCCAGGCTAGTGGCAATCAGCCCCAGCATTTT. Its translation is CASSQASGNQPQHF.

There are a few counts of this clone. The chain combines TRBV5-1 with TRBJ2-7; TRBD2 agrees at 12 bases. Per the germline V gene, CDR1 is SGHRS and CDR2 is YFSETQ. The J segment lost 7 bases and the V segment lost 2 bases, leaving 16 bases of the junction unmatched. CDR3 length: 18 residues. The CDR3 DNA is TGCGCCAGCAGCTTTTTGACTAGCGGGAGCGCCCATCGAGGGGAGCAGTACTTC. The encoded protein is CASSFLTSGSAHRGEQYF.

This clone occurred a few times. The gene calls are TRBV2 and TRBJ2-7; D unresolved. V lost 4 bases and J lost 0, with 10 bases in between. CDR3 length equals 14 residues. Germline-derived CDR1 and CDR2 are SNHLY and FYNNEI. The CDR3 sequence: CASSVWLDSYEQYF. Here the CDR3 DNA reads TGTGCCAGCAGTGTTTGGTTAGACTCCTACGAGCAGTACTTC. The whole variable domain, remainder taken from reference TRBV2 and TRBJ2-7, is EPEVTQTPSHQVTQMGQEVILRCVPISNHLYFYWYRQILGQKVEFLVSFYNNEISEKSEIFDDQFSVERPDGSNFTLKIRSTKLEDSAMYFCASSVWLDSYEQYFGPGTRLTVT.

This chain joins TRBV11-2 and TRBJ1-4; D is ambiguous. With 5 bases removed from V and 7 bases from J, the gap between germline ends came to 14 bases. Germline-derived CDR1 and CDR2 are SGHAT and FQNNGV. This CDR3 has 14 residues. CDR3 DNA: TGTGCCAGCAGCAAACGGGTAGGGAGTGAAAAACTGTTTTTT. It encodes CASSKRVGSEKLFF.

This chain joins TRBV6-1 and TRBJ1-2; the D is unclear. V gave up 1 base and J gave up 8 bases, with 8 bases separating them. This CDR3 is built from 12 residues. The germline V gene encodes CDR1 MNHNS and CDR2 SASEGT. CDR3 in amino acids: CASSEVPSGYTF. For the CDR3, the DNA is TGTGCCAGCAGTGAAGTCCCGAGCGGCTACACCTTC.

Remarks on this clone: One junction end does not reproduce the germline sequence, and a read error may be involved. The V gene is TRBV7-9, the J gene TRBJ2-2; 12 nucleotides line up with TRBD2. Germline V gene data show CDR1 as SEHNR and CDR2 as FQNEAQ (reference sequence). The CDR3 length is 16 residues. The CDR3 nucleotides read TGTTCCAGCAGCACCCAAACTAGCGGGAGGACCGGGGAGCTGTTTTTT. Encoded protein: CSSSTQTSGRTGELFF.

The chain joins TRBV5-1 to TRBJ1-6; possible D gene TRBD1, 6 bases. Germline-derived CDR1 and CDR2 are SGHRS and YFSETQ. Trimming took off 0 bases at V and 3 bases at J, with 13 bases between the two ends. This CDR3 has 17 amino acids. The CDR3 is CASSLAPSQGYNSPLHF. In nucleotides, the CDR3 is TGCGCCAGCAGCTTGGCCCCTTCACAGGGCTATAATTCACCCCTCCACTTT.

This chain links TRBV27 with TRBJ2-3, with TRBD2 as a possible D gene (6 bases). Trimming removed 2 bases from V and 5 bases from J, with 14 bases in between. Germline V lookup: CDR1 MNHEY, CDR2 SMNVEV (reference sequence). The CDR3 runs 15 residues. In DNA form, the CDR3 reads TGTGCCAGCAGTTTACGGGGGAGTGGCCAAGATACGCAGTATTTT. Amino acid sequence: CASSLRGSGQDTQYF.

J is TRBJ2-3 and V is TRBV5-1; TRBD2 aligns across 9 bases. V lost 3 bases to trimming and J lost 4 bases; unmatched junction nucleotides: 3. This CDR3 is 14 amino acids long. Germline V gene lookup returns CDR1 SGHRS and CDR2 YFSETQ. The CDR3 sequence: CASSSAGGPDTQYF. DNA for the CDR3: TGCGCCAGCAGCTCCGCGGGGGGGCCAGATACGCAGTATTTT.

The CDR3 loop reads CASSPGTGTSGNTIYF. CDR3 nucleotide sequence: TGCGCCAGCAGCCCCGGGACAGGGACCTCTGGAAACACCATATATTTT. The chain uses TRBV23-1 and TRBJ1-3, with TRBD1 matching 9 bases. TRBV23-1 is flagged as an ORF with uncertain function. CDR3 length equals 16 residues. V was pared by 6 bases and J by 0 bases, with 6 bases of the junction left unmatched.